These T cell receptor beta chains were read from a single sample in a study of T cells in narcolepsy. This table comes from immunoSEQ multiplex PCR, and its TCRdb copy is limited to in-frame clones, with some not included. The sample has just over 40,000 clones, 70% to 90% seen once; the top ten hold 1% to 1.5%. Specimen: CD45RA- memory CD4+ T cells from PBMCs. Receptors originate from a human donor with narcolepsy. Both conserved end residues are part of each CDR3. D genes are given only for firm matches. Where a row states a size, it is once, few, many or the class of an expanded clone; other rows omit it.

>NA|TRBJ1-4|NA|TRBV7-8
CASRAPGLTGKLFF
TGTGCCAGCAGGGCACCGGGACTCACCGGAAAACTGTTTTTT
>NA|TRBJ2-1|NA|TRBV2
CASSAQAVYNEQFF
TGTGCCAGCAGCGCCCAGGCGGTTTATAATGAGCAGTTCTTC
>NA|TRBJ2-7|TRBD2|TRBV7-9
CASSLAGLAGVNEQYF
TGTGCCAGCAGCTTAGCCGGACTAGCGGGAGTAAATGAGCAGTACTTC
>NA|TRBJ2-5|TRBD2|TRBV18
CASSPRTSGRAGETQYF
TGTGCCAGCTCACCACGGACTAGCGGGAGGGCCGGAGAGACCCAGTACTTC
>NA|TRBJ1-6|NA|TRBV19
CASSMRHDASNSPLHF
TGTGCCAGTAGTATGCGACACGACGCGTCAAATTCACCCCTCCACTTT
>NA|TRBJ1-1|NA|TRBV5-8
CASSFGNRVDTEAFF
TGTGCCAGCAGCTTTGGGAACAGGGTGGACACTGAAGCTTTCTTT
>NA|TRBJ2-5|TRBD2|TRBV2
CASSDSASGPAQTQYF
TGTGCCAGCAGTGATTCCGCTAGCGGACCAGCTCAGACCCAGTACTTC
>NA|TRBJ2-7|TRBD2|TRBV5-1
CASSSGLAGGEQYF
TGCGCCAGCAGCTCGGGACTAGCGGGAGGAGAGCAGTACTTC
>NA|TRBJ1-1|NA|TRBV10-3
CAISVSGGDTEAFF
TGTGCCATCAGTGTCTCGGGGGGAGACACTGAAGCTTTCTTT
>few|TRBJ2-2|NA|TRBV30
CAWTQAATGELFF
TGTGCCTGGACTCAGGCTGCAACCGGGGAGCTGTTTTTT
>NA|TRBJ2-7|TRBD2|TRBV9
CASSVLAGGSSYEQYF
TGTGCCAGCAGCGTTTTAGCGGGAGGGAGCTCCTACGAGCAGTACTTC
>NA|TRBJ2-5|TRBD2|TRBV28
CASSSGGEVLGWYF
TGTGCCAGCAGTTCCGGGGGGGAGGTCCTTGGGTGGTACTTC
>NA|TRBJ1-1|NA|TRBV7-8
CASSLVQGGRTEAFF
TGTGCCAGCAGCTTAGTCCAGGGAGGAAGAACTGAAGCTTTCTTT
>NA|TRBJ1-1|NA|TRBV6-5
CASKQVLNTEAFF
TGTGCCAGCAAACAGGTTTTGAACACTGAAGCTTTCTTT
>NA|TRBJ2-4|NA|TRBV30
CAWTPRGAQAKNIQYF
TGTGCCTGGACCCCCCGGGGAGCGCAAGCCAAAAACATTCAGTACTTC
>NA|TRBJ1-6|NA|TRBV7-6
CASSLGGRVGSPLHF
TGTGCCAGCAGCTTAGGGGGCAGGGTGGGTTCACCCCTCCACTTT
>NA|TRBJ2-5|NA|TRBV9
CASSVSGYGETQYF
TGTGCCAGCAGCGTCAGCGGATATGGAGAGACCCAGTACTTC
>NA|TRBJ2-1|TRBD2|TRBV12-5
CASGLAETSGSYNEQFF
TGTGCTAGTGGTTTGGCCGAGACTAGCGGGAGCTACAATGAGCAGTTCTTC
>NA|TRBJ2-1|NA|TRBV30
CAWSSGPTNEQFF
TGTGCCTGGAGCTCTGGACCTACTAATGAGCAGTTCTTC
>NA|TRBJ2-5|NA|TRBV5-4
CASSPASRETQYF
TGTGCCAGCAGCCCCGCGTCCCGAGAGACCCAGTACTTC
>NA|TRBJ1-4|NA|TRBV7-6
CASSPSYRGGKLFF
TGTGCCAGCAGCCCGTCTTACCGAGGCGGAAAACTGTTTTTT
>NA|TRBJ1-2|TRBD1|TRBV28
CASSQDGQAYGYTF
TGTGCCAGCAGTCAGGACGGACAGGCCTATGGCTACACCTTC
>NA|TRBJ1-2|NA|TRBV28
CASSPRVDYGYTF
TGTGCCAGCAGTCCCAGGGTGGACTATGGCTACACCTTC
>NA|TRBJ2-3|NA|TRBV7-3
CASSLTRGTDTQYF
TGTGCCAGCAGCTTAACGCGGGGCACAGATACGCAGTATTTT
>once|TRBJ1-3|NA|TRBV27
CASSLSPPVYGGSSGNTIYF
TGTGCCAGCAGTTTATCGCCCCCCGTTTATGGGGGGAGCTCTGGAAACACCATATATTTT
>NA|TRBJ2-2|TRBD2|TRBV7-3
CASSLSSGRAESGELFF
TGTGCCAGCAGCTTAAGCAGCGGGAGGGCGGAGTCCGGGGAGCTGTTTTTT
>NA|TRBJ2-1|NA|TRBV11-2
CASRGPGQGPNEQFF
TGTGCCAGCAGGGGACCGGGGCAGGGGCCCAATGAGCAGTTCTTC
>NA|TRBJ2-7|NA|TRBV7-9
CASSFGTSLNEQYF
TGTGCCAGCAGCTTCGGGACCTCATTAAACGAGCAGTACTTC
>once|TRBJ1-5|TRBD1|TRBV5-6
CASSITGVGEDQPQHF
TGTGCCAGCAGCATTACAGGGGTGGGCGAGGATCAGCCCCAGCATTTT
>NA|TRBJ1-1|NA|TRBV6-6
CASSYSRDAGTEAFF
TGTGCCAGCAGTTACTCGCGGGATGCGGGGACTGAAGCTTTCTTT
>NA|TRBJ1-2|NA|TRBV6-5
CASSINYGYTF
TGTGCCAGCAGTATTAACTATGGCTACACCTTC
>NA|TRBJ2-5|NA|TRBV7-9
CASSDPMTQYF
TGTGCCAGCAGCGACCCAATGACCCAGTACTTC